The rows below give T cell receptor beta chains drawn from one sample of a study of T cell clonotyping in hematopoietic cell transplantation. The assay was immunoSEQ multiplex PCR, and TCRdb's table has in-frame clones only and misses some. The table records tens of thousands of clones, 95% of them present only once. Input material: peripheral blood mononuclear cells. The receptors stem from a man aged 25-45 years in good health. Some clones in this sample may be carry-over from other donors' samples. CDR3s include the opening cysteine and the closing phenylalanine or tryptophan. D genes are given only for firm matches. Clone size, where shown, is once, few, many, or a class for clones that have expanded.

TRBV25-1	-	-	TRBJ2-1	CASSEGGAKYNEQFF	TGTGCCAGCAGTGAAGGGGGGGCCAAATACAATGAGCAGTTCTTC
TRBV6-5	-	few	TRBJ2-3	CASSYTLAAGDTQYF	TGTGCCAGCAGTTACACCCTGGCAGCAGGCGATACGCAGTATTTT
TRBV30	-	-	TRBJ2-4	CAWTRQGPENIQYF	TGTGCCTGGACCCGGCAGGGGCCAGAAAACATTCAGTACTTC
TRBV19	-	-	TRBJ2-6	CASSMRSSGANVLTF	TGTGCCAGTAGTATGCGTAGCTCTGGGGCCAACGTCCTGACTTTC
TRBV11-3	-	-	TRBJ1-2	CASSLETGRIYGYTF	TGTGCCAGCAGCTTAGAGACAGGACGCATCTATGGCTACACCTTC
TRBV11-3	TRBD1	-	TRBJ2-7	CASSLETGTGVREQYF	TGTGCCAGCAGCTTAGAGACCGGGACAGGGGTGAGGGAGCAGTACTTC
TRBV13	-	once	TRBJ2-6	CASSSRSGANVLTF	TGTGCCAGCAGCTCCCGCTCTGGGGCCAACGTCCTGACTTTC
TRBV18	-	once	TRBJ1-1	CASSPGPGLNTEAFF	TGTGCCAGCTCACCAGGCCCGGGGCTCAACACTGAAGCTTTCTTT
TRBV5-8	-	-	TRBJ1-1	CASSLQMAITEAFF	TGTGCCAGCAGCTTGCAAATGGCTATCACTGAAGCTTTCTTT
TRBV5-1	TRBD2	-	TRBJ2-2	CASSSGGLNTGELFF	TGCGCCAGCAGCAGCGGGGGGCTAAACACCGGGGAGCTGTTTTTT
TRBV6-1	-	-	TRBJ2-7	CASSEAREIYEQYF	TGTGCCAGCAGTGAGGCCAGGGAGATCTACGAGCAGTACTTC
TRBV27	TRBD1	-	TRBJ1-2	CASNKMGQGASNYGYTF	TGTGCCAGCAACAAGATGGGACAGGGGGCTTCTAACTATGGCTACACCTTC
TRBV15	-	once	TRBJ2-7	CATSLGGDASEQYF	TGTGCCACCAGCCTGGGAGGCGACGCCTCCGAGCAGTACTTC
TRBV5-6	TRBD2	-	TRBJ2-2	CASSPDGLDPRTGELFF	TGTGCCAGCAGCCCAGACGGACTAGACCCAAGGACCGGGGAGCTGTTTTTT
TRBV4-3	-	-	TRBJ1-1	CASSQGTSLNTEAFF	TGCGCCAGCAGCCAAGGCACCTCCCTGAACACTGAAGCTTTCTTT
TRBV6-5	-	-	TRBJ2-5	CASSRDQETQYF	TGTGCCAGCAGTCGGGATCAAGAGACCCAGTACTTC
TRBV7-9	-	-	TRBJ2-7	CASSSTRDKGPYEQYF	TGTGCCAGCAGCTCTACCCGGGACAAGGGCCCTTACGAGCAGTACTTC